One sample yielded the 7 T cell receptor beta chains listed below, sequenced in a study of blood T cell repertoires in COVID-19. Profiling relied on immunoSEQ multiplex PCR, and the TCRdb table lists in-frame clones only, not all of them. The table includes about 180,000 clones, 80% to 85% detected once. Material for sequencing was peripheral blood. Receptors were obtained from a woman aged 40 to 55 with COVID-19, enrolled during active disease.

The chain couples TRBV25-1 to TRBJ1-2; 10 bases are a match to TRBD1. V lost 7 bases, J lost 8 bases, and 7 bases stayed unmatched. The germline gives CDR1 MGHDK, CDR2 SYGVNS. The CDR3 spans 13 residues. The CDR3 spells CASTPGTGVGYTF. Here the CDR3 DNA reads TGTGCCAGCACCCCCGGGACAGGGGTGGGCTACACCTTC.

For the CDR3, the DNA is TGTGCCAGCGAGGCCCGGGTGGACTCTGGAAACACCATATATTTT. The encoded protein is CASEARVDSGNTIYF. This chain uses TRBV6-5 with TRBJ1-3; D gene uncertain. V lost 8 bases, J lost 0 bases, and 14 bases lay in between. The length of the CDR3 is 15 residues. From germline, CDR1 is MNHEY and CDR2 SVGAGI.

The chain couples TRBV6-4 to TRBJ1-2, with 9 bases fitting TRBD1. Trimming at V came to 4 bases and at J to 6 bases, leaving 9 bases not matched to a gene. The CDR3 runs 15 residues. Germline CDR1 and CDR2: MRHNA and SNTAGT. The CDR3 region has the DNA TGTGCCAGCAGTGGAGCGTCCGGGACAGGGAATGGCTACACCTTC. Protein product: CASSGASGTGNGYTF.

This chain uses TRBV5-5 with TRBJ1-6, with 7 bases matching TRBD1. Germline lookup yields CDR1 SGHKS and CDR2 YYEKEE (reference sequence). This CDR3 has 14 residues. Germline trimming cut 4 bases from V and 6 bases from J; bases unmatched to any gene: 4. This chain's CDR3 is CASSRTGFNSPLHF. CDR3 nucleotides: TGTGCCAGCAGCCGGACAGGCTTTAATTCACCCCTCCACTTT.

V is TRBV7-9 and J is TRBJ2-7; TRBD1 is a possible D gene (6 bases). The germline V gene encodes CDR1 SEHNR and CDR2 FQNEAQ (reference sequence). V shed 8 bases and J shed 2 bases, with 10 bases lying between them. The CDR3 loop spans 12 amino acids. CDR3 loop: CASFGTTYEQYF. The CDR3 DNA sequence: TGTGCCAGCTTCGGGACAACCTACGAGCAGTACTTC.

The V call is TRBV7-3, the J call TRBJ2-3, with D tentatively TRBD2 (5 bases). CDR1 and CDR2 (germline): SGHTA, FQGTGA. V gave up 2 bases and J gave up 0 bases, with 12 bases separating them. The CDR3 extends over 16 amino acids. The CDR3 here is CASSLSGGTSTDTQYF. As DNA, the CDR3 is TGTGCCAGCAGCTTATCAGGAGGAACTAGCACAGATACGCAGTATTTT.

The V gene is TRBV7-3, the J gene TRBJ1-1, with D unresolved. V was trimmed by 0 bases and J by 0 bases, leaving 5 bases between them. This CDR3 is built from 14 residues. Per the germline V gene, CDR1 is SGHTA and CDR2 is FQGTGA. The DNA for the CDR3 is TGTGCCAGCAGCTTAACCGCGATGAACACTGAAGCTTTCTTT. Amino acids: CASSLTAMNTEAFF.